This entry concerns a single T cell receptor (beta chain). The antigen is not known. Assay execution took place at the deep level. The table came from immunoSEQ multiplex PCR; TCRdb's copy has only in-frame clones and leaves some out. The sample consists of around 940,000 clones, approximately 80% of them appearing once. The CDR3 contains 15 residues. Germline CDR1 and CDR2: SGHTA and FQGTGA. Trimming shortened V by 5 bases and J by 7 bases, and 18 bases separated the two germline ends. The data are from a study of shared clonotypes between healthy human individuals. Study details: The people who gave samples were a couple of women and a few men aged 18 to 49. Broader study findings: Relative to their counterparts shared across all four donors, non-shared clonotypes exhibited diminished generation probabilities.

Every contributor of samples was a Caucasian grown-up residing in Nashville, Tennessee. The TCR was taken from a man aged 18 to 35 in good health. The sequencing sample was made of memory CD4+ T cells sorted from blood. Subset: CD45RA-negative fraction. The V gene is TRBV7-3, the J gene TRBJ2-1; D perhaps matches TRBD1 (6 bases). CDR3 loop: CASSLGASKRNEQFF. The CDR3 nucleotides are TGTGCCAGCAGCCTGGGGGCTAGCAAAAGAAATGAGCAGTTCTTC.